What follows are 8 T cell receptor beta chains derived from one specimen sequenced in a study of cytomegalovirus exposure and HLA in healthy donors. 13 Jbeta primers and 60 Vbeta primers were used for the PCR. Clones were sequenced by immunoSEQ multiplex PCR, and TCRdb holds only the in-frame ones, with some missing. Of 98,000 or so clones listed, approximately 77% were seen once; the top ten hold less than 8.5%. The sequenced sample consisted of PBMCs. The receptors come from a female donor in good health and CMV-seronegative.

Only a few counts were recorded for this clone. The chain recombines TRBV7-3 with TRBJ1-2, with D perhaps TRBD1 (5 bases). Germline CDR1 is SGHTA and CDR2 is FQGTGA. V lost 4 bases to trimming and J lost 8 bases, with 14 bases between them. The CDR3 sequence is 13 residues long. The CDR3 is CASSSQGGLGYTF. DNA of the CDR3: TGTGCCAGCAGCTCTCAGGGAGGACTGGGCTACACCTTC.

J is TRBJ2-6 and V is TRBV28, with TRBD2 matching 9 bases. The germline gives CDR1 MDHEN, CDR2 SYDVKM. The CDR3 is 18 residues long. Germline trimming cut 1 base from V and 0 bases from J; bases unmatched to any gene: 4. The CDR3 loop reads CASSLYAGGFSGANVLTF. The CDR3 DNA is TGTGCCAGCAGTTTATACGCGGGGGGGTTCTCTGGGGCCAACGTCCTGACTTTC.

The gene calls are TRBV14 and TRBJ2-2, with unresolved D. This CDR3 region has 17 residues. The V gene's germline CDR1 is SGHDN and CDR2 FVKESK. The V and J ends lost 4 bases and 1 base respectively, with 16 bases between them. The CDR3 protein is CASSPKRSARNTGELFF. Here the CDR3 DNA reads TGTGCCAGCAGCCCTAAGAGGTCAGCCCGGAACACCGGGGAGCTGTTTTTT.

The gene calls are TRBV5-1 and TRBJ2-3, with TRBD2 identical over 9 bases. This CDR3 is 14 amino acids long. Germline CDR1 and CDR2: SGHRS and YFSETQ. Trimming removed 4 bases from V and 6 bases from J; junction bases left unmatched: 6. CDR3 protein: CASSPGLAADTQYF. CDR3 coding DNA: TGCGCCAGCAGCCCGGGACTAGCTGCTGATACGCAGTATTTT.

The chain employs TRBV14 and TRBJ2-7; possible D gene TRBD1, 8 bases. Germline V gene lookup returns CDR1 SGHDN and CDR2 FVKESK. Trimming left V 6 bases short and J 6 bases short, with 18 bases between. There are 14 residues in the CDR3. The chain's CDR3 is CASRPGTGGGEQYF. CDR3 DNA sequence: TGTGCCAGCAGGCCCGGGACAGGCGGGGGCGAGCAGTACTTC.

This clone has just a few counts. A read error likely explains this, since a far larger clone differs by one base. Other nucleotide sequences in the sample specify the same CDR3. The chain carries TRBV7-3 and TRBJ2-1; 9 bases are a match to TRBD1. Germline lookup yields CDR1 SGHTA and CDR2 FQGTGA. This CDR3 comprises 14 residues. Here the CDR3 DNA reads TGTGCCAGCAGCTCTTACAGGGGGCACAACGAGCAGTTCTTC. Residues: CASSSYRGHNEQFF.

The gene calls are TRBV28 and TRBJ2-2, with 7 bases lining up with TRBD2. V shed 7 bases and J 6 bases; nucleotides not matched to a gene: 14. Germline CDR1 MDHEN, CDR2 SYDVKM. The CDR3 is 16 amino acids. CDR3 bases: TGTGCCAGCACTACGTCAAGGAGCGGGGTTGCCGGGGAGCTGTTTTTT. Protein product: CASTTSRSGVAGELFF.

This chain links TRBV6-6 with TRBJ1-1, with TRBD1 matching 7 bases. The CDR3 runs to 15 residues. V shed 6 bases, J shed 5 bases, and the junction held 12 bases outside the gene matches. Germline-derived CDR1 and CDR2 are MNHNY and SVGAGI (reference sequence). CDR3: CASRSQGDLRTEAFF. Here the CDR3 DNA reads TGTGCCAGCAGAAGCCAGGGGGACCTGAGGACTGAAGCTTTCTTT.